The 9 T cell receptor beta chains below were found in one sample sequenced in a study of OX40 agonist ivuxolimab in advanced cancers. TCRdb's table, derived via immunoSEQ multiplex PCR, lists solely in-frame clones and lacks some. The sample includes 60,000 to 75,000 clones, roughly 83% of them seen just once. Sequenced here: CD4+ or CD8+ T cells sorted from blood, sampled in a trial of the OX40 agonist ivuxolimab. All receptors come from an adult with an advanced solid tumor such as melanoma, head and neck, liver or kidney cancer.

The CDR3 here is CASSLGDISVEDTQYF. In DNA form, the CDR3 reads TGCGCCAGCAGCTTGGGGGACATAAGTGTAGAGGATACGCAGTATTTT. The rearrangement joins TRBV5-1 to TRBJ2-3, with D perhaps TRBD1 (6 bases). The CDR3 length is 16 residues. V lost 0 bases to trimming and J lost 6 bases, with 17 bases between them. In germline, CDR1 is SGHRS, CDR2 YFSETQ. Together with reference TRBV5-1 and TRBJ2-3, the CDR3 gives the full variable domain: KAGVTQTPRYLIKTRGQQVTLSCSPISGHRSVSWYQQTPGQGLQFLFEYFSETQRNKGNFPGRFSGRQFSNSRSEMNVSTLELGDSALYLCASSLGDISVEDTQYFGPGTRLTVL.

This chain connects TRBV7-2 to TRBJ2-1; 8 nucleotides agree with TRBD2. The CDR3 has 15 amino acids. The J segment lost 8 bases and the V segment lost 4 bases, leaving 10 bases of the junction unmatched. CDR1 SGHTA and CDR2 FQGNSA come from the germline V gene. The CDR3 DNA reads TGTGCCAGCAGCTCTCGGGGGGGCCTAGTCGATGAGCAGTTCTTC. This encodes CASSSRGGLVDEQFF.

The chain couples TRBV27 to TRBJ2-1, with D perhaps matching TRBD1 (5 bases). V lost 4 bases to trimming and J lost 4 bases, with 8 bases between them. In germline, CDR1 is MNHEY, CDR2 SMNVEV (reference sequence). The CDR3 covers 13 residues. This CDR3 is CASSYNRYNEQFF. CDR3 DNA sequence: TGTGCCAGCAGTTACAACAGGTACAATGAGCAGTTCTTC.

This clone was detected once. This chain joins TRBV11-2 and TRBJ2-7; D not certain. This CDR3 is built from 16 residues. CDR1 is SGHAT, CDR2 FQNNGV, per germline. V was trimmed by 5 bases and J by 3 bases, leaving 20 bases between them. DNA of the CDR3: TGTGCCAGCAGCCGAATCCGGGCCAACCAAATCTACGAGCAGTACTTC. Translating gives CASSRIRANQIYEQYF.

The chain carries TRBV11-3 and TRBJ2-1; D gene unclear. V gave up 5 bases and J gave up 1 base, with 15 bases separating them. CDR3 size: 16 residues. The V gene's germline CDR1 is SGHNT and CDR2 YENEEA. CDR3 residues: CASSTSRPVSYNEQFF. The DNA for the CDR3 is TGTGCCAGCAGCACTTCCCGGCCCGTGTCCTACAATGAGCAGTTCTTC.

The chain is built from TRBV19 and TRBJ1-2, with 9 bases that match TRBD1. Germline V gene sequence: CDR1 LNHDA, CDR2 SQIVND (reference sequence). The CDR3 sequence is 15 residues long. V shed 4 bases, J shed 4 bases, and the junction held 7 bases outside the gene matches. CDR3 nucleotides: TGTGCCAGTAGTACAAACAGGGGGCCGAGCTATGGCTACACCTTC. It encodes CASSTNRGPSYGYTF.

J is TRBJ2-7 and V is TRBV4-2, with a weak D call TRBD1 (5 bases). This CDR3 contains 15 residues. Trimming left V 0 bases short and J 6 bases short, with 15 bases between. Germline V gene sequence: CDR1 LGHNA, CDR2 YNFKEQ. Here the CDR3 DNA reads TGTGCCAGCAGCCAAGACGGCCAGGGTGGATCCGAGCAGTACTTC. Protein sequence: CASSQDGQGGSEQYF.

The chain recombines TRBV11-3 with TRBJ2-3; 8 nucleotides agree with TRBD1. This CDR3 has 13 amino acids. Trimming removed 5 bases from V and 3 bases from J; junction bases left unmatched: 1. The germline V gene has CDR1 SGHNT and CDR2 YENEEA. CDR3 nucleotides: TGTGCCAGCAGCCGACAGGGGACAGATACGCAGTATTTT. Amino acid sequence: CASSRQGTDTQYF.

The rearrangement links TRBV5-6 to TRBJ1-1; 8 bases fit TRBD1. Trimming removed 5 bases from V and 8 bases from J; junction bases left unmatched: 8. The CDR3 covers 13 residues. Germline V gene sequence: CDR1 SGHDT, CDR2 YYEEEE. DNA for the CDR3: TGTGCCAGCAGTCTCGGACAGGGATTCGAAGCTTTCTTT. It specifies CASSLGQGFEAFF. Drawing the rest from reference TRBV5-6 and TRBJ1-1, the complete variable domain is DAGVTQSPTHLIKTRGQQVTLRCSPKSGHDTVSWYQQALGQGPQFIFQYYEEEERQRGNFPDRFSGHQFPNYSSELNVNALLLGDSALYLCASSLGQGFEAFFGQGTRLTVV.